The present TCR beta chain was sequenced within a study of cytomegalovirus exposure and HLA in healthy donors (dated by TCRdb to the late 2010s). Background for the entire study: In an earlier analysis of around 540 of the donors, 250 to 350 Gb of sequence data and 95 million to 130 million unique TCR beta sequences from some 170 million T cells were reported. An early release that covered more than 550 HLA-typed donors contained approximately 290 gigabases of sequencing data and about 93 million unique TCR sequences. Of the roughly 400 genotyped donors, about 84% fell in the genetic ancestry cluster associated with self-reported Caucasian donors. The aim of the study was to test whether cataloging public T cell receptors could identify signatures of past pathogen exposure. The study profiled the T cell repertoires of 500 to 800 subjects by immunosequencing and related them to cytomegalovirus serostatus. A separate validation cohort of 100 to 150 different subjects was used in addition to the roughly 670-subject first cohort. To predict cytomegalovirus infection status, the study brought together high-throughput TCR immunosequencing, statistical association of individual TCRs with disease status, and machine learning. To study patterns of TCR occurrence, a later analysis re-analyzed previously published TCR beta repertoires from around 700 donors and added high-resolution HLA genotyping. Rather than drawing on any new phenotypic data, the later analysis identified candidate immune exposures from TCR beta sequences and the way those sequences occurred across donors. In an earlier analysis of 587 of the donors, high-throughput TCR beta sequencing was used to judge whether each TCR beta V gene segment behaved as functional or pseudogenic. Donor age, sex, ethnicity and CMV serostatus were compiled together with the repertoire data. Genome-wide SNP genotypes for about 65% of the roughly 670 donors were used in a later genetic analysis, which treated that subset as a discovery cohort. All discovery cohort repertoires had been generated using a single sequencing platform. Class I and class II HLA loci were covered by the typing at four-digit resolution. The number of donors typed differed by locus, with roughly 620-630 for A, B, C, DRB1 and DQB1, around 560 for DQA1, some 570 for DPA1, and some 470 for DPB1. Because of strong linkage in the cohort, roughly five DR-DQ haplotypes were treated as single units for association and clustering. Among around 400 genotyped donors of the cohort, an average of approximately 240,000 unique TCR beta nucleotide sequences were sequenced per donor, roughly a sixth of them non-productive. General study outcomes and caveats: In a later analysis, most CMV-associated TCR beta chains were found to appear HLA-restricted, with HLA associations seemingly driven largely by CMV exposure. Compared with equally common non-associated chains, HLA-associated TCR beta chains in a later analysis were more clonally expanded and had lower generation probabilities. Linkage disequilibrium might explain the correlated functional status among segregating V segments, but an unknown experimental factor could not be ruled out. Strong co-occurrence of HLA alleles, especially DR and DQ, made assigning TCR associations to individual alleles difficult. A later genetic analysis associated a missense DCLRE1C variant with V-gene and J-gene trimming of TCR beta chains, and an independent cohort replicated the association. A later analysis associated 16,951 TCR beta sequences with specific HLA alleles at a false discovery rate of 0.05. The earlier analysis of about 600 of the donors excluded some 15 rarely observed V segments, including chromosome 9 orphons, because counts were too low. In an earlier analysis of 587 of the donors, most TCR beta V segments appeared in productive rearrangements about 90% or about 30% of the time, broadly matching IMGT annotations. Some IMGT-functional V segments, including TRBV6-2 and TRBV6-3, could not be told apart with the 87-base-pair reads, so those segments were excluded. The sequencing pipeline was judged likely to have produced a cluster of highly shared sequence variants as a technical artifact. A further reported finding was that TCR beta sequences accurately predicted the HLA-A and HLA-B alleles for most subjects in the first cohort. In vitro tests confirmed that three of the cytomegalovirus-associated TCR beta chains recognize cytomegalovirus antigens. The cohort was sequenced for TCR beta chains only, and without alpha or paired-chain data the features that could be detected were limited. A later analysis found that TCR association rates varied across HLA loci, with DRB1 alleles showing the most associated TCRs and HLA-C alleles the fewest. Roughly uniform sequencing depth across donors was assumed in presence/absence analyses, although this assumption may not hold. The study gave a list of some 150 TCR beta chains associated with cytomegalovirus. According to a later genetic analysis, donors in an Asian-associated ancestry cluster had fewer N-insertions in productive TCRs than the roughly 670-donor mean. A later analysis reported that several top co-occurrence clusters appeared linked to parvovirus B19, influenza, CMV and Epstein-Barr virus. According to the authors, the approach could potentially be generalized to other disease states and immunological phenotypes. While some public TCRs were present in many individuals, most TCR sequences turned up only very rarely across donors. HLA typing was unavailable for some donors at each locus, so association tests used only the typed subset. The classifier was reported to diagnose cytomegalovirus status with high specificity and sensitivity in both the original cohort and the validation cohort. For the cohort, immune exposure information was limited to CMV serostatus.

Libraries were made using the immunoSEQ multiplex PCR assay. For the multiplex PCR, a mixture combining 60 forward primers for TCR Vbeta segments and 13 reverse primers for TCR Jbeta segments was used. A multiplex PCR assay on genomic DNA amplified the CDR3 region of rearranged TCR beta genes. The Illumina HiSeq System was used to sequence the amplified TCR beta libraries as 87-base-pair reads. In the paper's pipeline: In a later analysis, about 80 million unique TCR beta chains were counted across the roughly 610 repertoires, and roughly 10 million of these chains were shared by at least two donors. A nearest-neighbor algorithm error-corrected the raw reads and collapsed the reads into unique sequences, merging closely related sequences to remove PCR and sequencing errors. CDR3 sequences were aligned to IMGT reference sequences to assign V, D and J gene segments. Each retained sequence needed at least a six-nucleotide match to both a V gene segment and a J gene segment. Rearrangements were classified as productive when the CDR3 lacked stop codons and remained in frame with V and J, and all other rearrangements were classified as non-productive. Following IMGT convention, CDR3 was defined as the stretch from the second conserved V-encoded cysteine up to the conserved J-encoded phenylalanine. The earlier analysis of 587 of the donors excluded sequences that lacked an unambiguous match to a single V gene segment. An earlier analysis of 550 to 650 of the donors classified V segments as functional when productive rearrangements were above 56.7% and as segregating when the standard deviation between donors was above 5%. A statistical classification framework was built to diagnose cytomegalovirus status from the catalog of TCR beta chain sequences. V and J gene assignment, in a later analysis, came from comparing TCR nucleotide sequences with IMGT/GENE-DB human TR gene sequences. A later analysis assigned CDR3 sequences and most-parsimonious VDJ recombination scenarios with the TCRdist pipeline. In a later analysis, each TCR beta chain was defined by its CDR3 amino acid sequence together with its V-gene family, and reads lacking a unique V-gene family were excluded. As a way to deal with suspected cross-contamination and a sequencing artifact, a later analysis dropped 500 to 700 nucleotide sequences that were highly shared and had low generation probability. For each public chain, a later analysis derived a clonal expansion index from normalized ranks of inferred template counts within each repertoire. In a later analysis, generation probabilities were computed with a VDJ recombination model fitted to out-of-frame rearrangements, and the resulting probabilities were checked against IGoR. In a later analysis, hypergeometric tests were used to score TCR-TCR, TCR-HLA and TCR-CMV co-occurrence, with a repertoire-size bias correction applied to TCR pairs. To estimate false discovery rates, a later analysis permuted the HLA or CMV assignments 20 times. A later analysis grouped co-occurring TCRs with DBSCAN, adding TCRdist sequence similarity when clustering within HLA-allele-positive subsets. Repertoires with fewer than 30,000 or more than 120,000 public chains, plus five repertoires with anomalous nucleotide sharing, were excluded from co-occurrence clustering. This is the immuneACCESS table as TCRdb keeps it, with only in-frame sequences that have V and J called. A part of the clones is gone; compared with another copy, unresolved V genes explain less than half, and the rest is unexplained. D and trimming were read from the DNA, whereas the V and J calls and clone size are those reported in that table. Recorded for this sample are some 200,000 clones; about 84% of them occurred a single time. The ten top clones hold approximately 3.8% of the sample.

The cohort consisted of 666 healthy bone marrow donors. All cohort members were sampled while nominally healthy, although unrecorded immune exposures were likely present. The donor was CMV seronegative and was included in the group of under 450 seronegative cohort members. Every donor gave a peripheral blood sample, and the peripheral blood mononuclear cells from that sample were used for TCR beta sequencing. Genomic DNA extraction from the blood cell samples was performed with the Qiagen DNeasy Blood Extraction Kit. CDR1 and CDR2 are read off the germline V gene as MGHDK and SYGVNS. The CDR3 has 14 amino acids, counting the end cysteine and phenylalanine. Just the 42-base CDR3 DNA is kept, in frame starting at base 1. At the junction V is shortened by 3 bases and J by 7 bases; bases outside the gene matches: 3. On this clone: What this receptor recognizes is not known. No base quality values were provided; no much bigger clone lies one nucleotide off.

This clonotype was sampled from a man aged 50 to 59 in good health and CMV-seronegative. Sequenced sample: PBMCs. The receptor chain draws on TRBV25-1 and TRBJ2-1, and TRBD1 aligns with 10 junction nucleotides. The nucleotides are TGTGCCAGCAGTGATAGGACAGGGGGGAATGAGCAGTTCTTC. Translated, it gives CASSDRTGGNEQFF.